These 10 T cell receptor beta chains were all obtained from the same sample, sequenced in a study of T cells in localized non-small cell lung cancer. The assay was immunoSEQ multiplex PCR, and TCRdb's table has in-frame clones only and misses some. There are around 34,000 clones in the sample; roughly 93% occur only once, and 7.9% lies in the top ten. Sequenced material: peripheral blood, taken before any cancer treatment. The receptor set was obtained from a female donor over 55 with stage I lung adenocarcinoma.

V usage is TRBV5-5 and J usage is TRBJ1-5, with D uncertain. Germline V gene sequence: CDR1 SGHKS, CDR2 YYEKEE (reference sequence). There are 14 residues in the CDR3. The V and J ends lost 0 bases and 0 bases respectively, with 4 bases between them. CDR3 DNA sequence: TGTGCCAGCAGCTTGGGACTTAGCAATCAGCCCCAGCATTTT. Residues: CASSLGLSNQPQHF.

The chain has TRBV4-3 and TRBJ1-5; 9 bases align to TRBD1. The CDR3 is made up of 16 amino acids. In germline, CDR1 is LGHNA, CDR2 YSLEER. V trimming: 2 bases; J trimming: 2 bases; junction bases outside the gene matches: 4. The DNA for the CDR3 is TGCGCCAGCAGCCAAACCTGGACAGGGGGCAATCAGCCCCAGCATTTT. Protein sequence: CASSQTWTGGNQPQHF.

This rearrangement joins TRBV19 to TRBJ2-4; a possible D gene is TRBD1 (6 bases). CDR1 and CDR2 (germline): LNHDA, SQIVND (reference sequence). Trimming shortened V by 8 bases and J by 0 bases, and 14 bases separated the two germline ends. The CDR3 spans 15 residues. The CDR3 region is CASVAGDLAKNIQYF. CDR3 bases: TGTGCCAGTGTGGCAGGGGACCTAGCCAAAAACATTCAGTACTTC.

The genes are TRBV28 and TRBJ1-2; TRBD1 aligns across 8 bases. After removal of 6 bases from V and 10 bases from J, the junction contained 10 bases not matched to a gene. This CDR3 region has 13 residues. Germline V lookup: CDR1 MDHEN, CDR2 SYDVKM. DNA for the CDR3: TGTGCCAGCAGCCTAGACAGGGGCCTTGACTACACCTTC. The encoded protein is CASSLDRGLDYTF.

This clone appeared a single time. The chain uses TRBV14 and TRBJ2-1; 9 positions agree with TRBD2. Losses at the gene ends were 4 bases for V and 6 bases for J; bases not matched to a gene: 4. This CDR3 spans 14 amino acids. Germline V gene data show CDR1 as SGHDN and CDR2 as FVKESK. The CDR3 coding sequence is TGTGCCAGCAGCCGGTATAGCGGGAGCAATGAGCAGTTCTTC. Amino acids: CASSRYSGSNEQFF.

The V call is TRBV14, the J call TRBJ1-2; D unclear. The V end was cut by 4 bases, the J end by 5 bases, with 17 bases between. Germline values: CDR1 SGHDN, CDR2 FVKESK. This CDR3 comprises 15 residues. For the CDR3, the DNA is TGTGCCAGCAGCCCTGCACCAATTTCCCCATATGGCTACACCTTC. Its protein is CASSPAPISPYGYTF.

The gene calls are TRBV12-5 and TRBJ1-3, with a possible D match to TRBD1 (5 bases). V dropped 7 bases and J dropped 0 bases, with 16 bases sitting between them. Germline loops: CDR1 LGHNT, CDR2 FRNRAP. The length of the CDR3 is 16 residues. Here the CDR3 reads CASVDLLGDSGNTIYF. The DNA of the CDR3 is TGTGCTAGTGTCGACTTGTTAGGGGACTCTGGAAACACCATATATTTT.

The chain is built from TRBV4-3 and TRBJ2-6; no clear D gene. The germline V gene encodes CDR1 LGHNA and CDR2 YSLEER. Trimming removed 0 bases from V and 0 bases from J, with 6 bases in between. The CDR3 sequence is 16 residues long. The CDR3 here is CASSQDLVSGANVLTF. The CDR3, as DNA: TGCGCCAGCAGCCAAGATCTTGTCTCTGGGGCCAACGTCCTGACTTTC.

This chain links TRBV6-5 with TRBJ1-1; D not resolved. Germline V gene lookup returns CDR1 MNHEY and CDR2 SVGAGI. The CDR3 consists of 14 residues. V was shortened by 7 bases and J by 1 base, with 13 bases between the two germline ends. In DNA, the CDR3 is TGTGCCAGCACCGGAAATAGACAGAACACTGAAGCTTTCTTT. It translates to CASTGNRQNTEAFF.

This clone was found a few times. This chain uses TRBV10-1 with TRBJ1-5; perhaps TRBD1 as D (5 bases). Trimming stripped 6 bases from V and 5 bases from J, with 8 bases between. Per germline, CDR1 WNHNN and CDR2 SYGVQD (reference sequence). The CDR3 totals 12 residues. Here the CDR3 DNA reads TGCGCCAGCAGAACAGGACATCAGCCCCAGCATTTT. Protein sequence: CASRTGHQPQHF.